This TCR beta chain was found in a study of cytomegalovirus exposure and HLA in healthy donors. PCR used 60 Vbeta primers and 13 Jbeta primers. Generated by immunoSEQ multiplex PCR, the TCRdb table keeps only in-frame clones and is missing some. This sample has about 150,000 clones, with approximately 80% found just once. This CDR3 region has 14 residues. Germline V gives CDR1 SGHRS, CDR2 YFSETQ. V trimming: 4 bases; J trimming: 9 bases; junction bases outside the gene matches: 6. This chain uses TRBV5-1 with TRBJ2-1, with 11 bases fitting TRBD2. Sequencing was carried out using PBMCs. This TCR was sampled from a middle-aged woman in good health and CMV-seronegative. The DNA for the CDR3 is TGCGCCAGCAGCCCCACTAGCGGGAGTGGTGAGCAGTTCTTC. Translating it yields CASSPTSGSGEQFF.